The T cell receptor (beta chain) described here comes from a study of a mutant IDH1 vaccine in newly diagnosed glioma (dated by TCRdb to the early 2020s). Study-level background: Vaccination began 4-6 weeks after radiotherapy alone, or alongside temozolomide cycles in the chemotherapy-containing groups. The approximately 30 treated patients were around 62% male and 37.5% female, with a mean age of approximately 40 years. Before enrollment, patients had received standard therapy of radiotherapy alone, temozolomide alone, or radiochemotherapy with temozolomide; most received the combination. The week-35 safety follow-up was designated visit V12, and the week-47 end of study was designated visit V13. Peripheral blood was collected at six visits: V03 (baseline), V05, V07, V10, V12 and V13. Longitudinal TCRB deep sequencing was done for some 26 treated patients, wherever samples were available for exploratory analyses. The paper as a whole reports these results and caveats: Vaccine-induced immune responses across multiple MHC alleles were detected in 93.3% of patients. Selection of PBMC samples for TCRB deep sequencing was based on availability. Changes in the top peripheral T cell clonotypes picked up by TCRB sequencing did not appear to be linked to pseudoprogression. It was noted by the authors that analyses of patient blood samples could not be reproduced owing to sample limitations.

Preparation of the library involved the immunoSEQ multiplex PCR assay. The hsTCRB Kit was used according to the manufacturer's protocol to amplify rearranged TCR beta chain sequences. An Illumina MiSeq was used to sequence the TCRB libraries. For the original study's pipeline: The proprietary platform of the kit vendor was used for demultiplexing, trimming and gene mapping. This is the immuneACCESS table as TCRdb keeps it, with only in-frame sequences that have V and J called. A part of the clones is gone; compared with another copy, unresolved V genes explain less than half, and the rest is unexplained. V, J and clone size reflect that table, while D and trimming were determined from the DNA. The sample table contains fewer than 45,000 clones; only one count was recorded for approximately 92% of them. Around 1.5% of the sample is in the top ten clones. For this clone: It lacks a known antigen. Base qualities are missing; no much larger clone stands one base away.

Based on the germline V gene (reference sequence), the CDR1 and CDR2 sequences are SEHNR and FQNEAQ. Taken from cysteine to phenylalanine, the CDR3 has 14 residues. Of the read, only the CDR3 DNA is kept; its 42 bases are in frame from base 1. The junction shows trimming of 5 bases on V and 2 bases on J, plus 13 bases between the germline ends. In the paper's terms, the time point label means: week 35, safety follow-up. A 20-mer mutant IDH1 peptide at 300 micrograms in Montanide made up each vaccine dose, which was injected subcutaneously together with topical imiquimod. Across visits V03 through V10, patients got a total of eight vaccinations, given in weeks 1, 3, 5, 7, 11, 15, 19 and 23. Newly diagnosed WHO grade 3 or 4 IDH1-mutant astrocytomas showing loss of nuclear ATRX were present in the donors. The samples were drawn from NOA16, a multicentre, single-arm, open-label phase I trial in Germany that tested a mutant IDH1 peptide vaccine in humans for the first time. Genomic DNA for TCRB sequencing was isolated from EDTA blood with the DNeasy Blood and Tissue Kit.

Here the sequenced sample was PBMCs, taken from a glioma patient whose treatment included an IDH1 peptide vaccine. This TCR was recovered from a man in his forties with glioma. The chain joins TRBV7-9 to TRBJ2-7, with the D call perhaps TRBD1 or TRBD2, as 5 bases match in each case. The bases are TGTGCCAGCAGCCCAGGGACCTACACCTACGAGCAGTACTTC. The encoded protein is CASSPGTYTYEQYF.